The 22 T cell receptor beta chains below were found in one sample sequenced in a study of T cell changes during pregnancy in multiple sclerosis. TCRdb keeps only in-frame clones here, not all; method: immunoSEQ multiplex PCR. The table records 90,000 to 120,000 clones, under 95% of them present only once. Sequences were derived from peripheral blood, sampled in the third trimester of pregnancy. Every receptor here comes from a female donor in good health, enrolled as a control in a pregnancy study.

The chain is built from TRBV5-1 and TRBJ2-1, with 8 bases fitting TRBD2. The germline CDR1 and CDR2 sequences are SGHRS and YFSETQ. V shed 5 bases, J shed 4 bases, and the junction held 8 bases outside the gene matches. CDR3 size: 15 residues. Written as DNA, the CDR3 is TGCGCCAGCAGTAATGGACGGGGGGGATACAATGAGCAGTTCTTC. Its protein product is CASSNGRGGYNEQFF. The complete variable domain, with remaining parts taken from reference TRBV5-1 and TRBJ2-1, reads KAGVTQTPRYLIKTRGQQVTLSCSPISGHRSVSWYQQTPGQGLQFLFEYFSETQRNKGNFPGRFSGRQFSNSRSEMNVSTLELGDSALYLCASSNGRGGYNEQFFGPGTRLTVL.

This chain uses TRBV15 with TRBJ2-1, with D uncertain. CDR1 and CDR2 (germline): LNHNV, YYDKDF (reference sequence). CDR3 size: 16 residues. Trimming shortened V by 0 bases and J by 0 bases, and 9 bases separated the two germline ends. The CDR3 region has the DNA TGTGCCACCAGCAGAGATGGGCATTTCTCCTACAATGAGCAGTTCTTC. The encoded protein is CATSRDGHFSYNEQFF. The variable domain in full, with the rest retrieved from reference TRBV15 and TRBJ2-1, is DAMVIQNPRYQVTQFGKPVTLSCSQTLNHNVMYWYQQKSSQAPKLLFHYYDKDFNNEADTPDNFQSRRPNTSFCFLDIRSPGLGDTAMYLCATSRDGHFSYNEQFFGPGTRLTVL.

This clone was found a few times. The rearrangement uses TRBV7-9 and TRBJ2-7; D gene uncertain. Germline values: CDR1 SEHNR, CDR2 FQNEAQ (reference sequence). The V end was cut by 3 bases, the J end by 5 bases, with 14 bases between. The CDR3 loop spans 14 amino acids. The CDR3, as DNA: TGTGCCAGCAGCTTCTCGGGTCCCACGGACGAGCAGTACTTC. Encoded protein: CASSFSGPTDEQYF.

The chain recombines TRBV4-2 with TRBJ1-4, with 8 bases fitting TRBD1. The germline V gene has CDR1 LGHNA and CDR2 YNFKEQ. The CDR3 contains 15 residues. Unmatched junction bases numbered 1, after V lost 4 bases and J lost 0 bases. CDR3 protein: CASSPQGATNEKLFF. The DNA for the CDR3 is TGTGCCAGCAGCCCACAGGGGGCAACTAATGAAAAACTGTTTTTT.

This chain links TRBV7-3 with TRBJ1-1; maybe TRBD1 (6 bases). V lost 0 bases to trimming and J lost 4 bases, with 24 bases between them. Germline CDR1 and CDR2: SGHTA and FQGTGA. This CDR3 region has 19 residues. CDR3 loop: CASSLTQGFGLTRATEAFF. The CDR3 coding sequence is TGTGCCAGCAGCTTAACACAGGGTTTTGGTTTGACAAGAGCCACTGAAGCTTTCTTT.

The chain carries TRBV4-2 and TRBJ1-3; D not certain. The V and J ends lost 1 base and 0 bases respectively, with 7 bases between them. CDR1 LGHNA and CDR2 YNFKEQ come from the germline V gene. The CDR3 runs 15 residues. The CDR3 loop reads CASSQGGVSGNTIYF. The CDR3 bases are TGTGCCAGCAGCCAAGGAGGCGTCTCTGGAAACACCATATATTTT.

The DNA for the CDR3 is TGCAGCGCACAGACAGGGACTGGTTATGGCTACACCTTC. It yields the protein CSAQTGTGYGYTF. The rearrangement uses TRBV29-1 and TRBJ1-2, with 7 positions matching TRBD1. Losses at the gene ends were 7 bases for V and 5 bases for J; bases not matched to a gene: 10. Germline V gene lookup returns CDR1 SQVTM and CDR2 ANQGSEA. The CDR3 extends over 13 amino acids.

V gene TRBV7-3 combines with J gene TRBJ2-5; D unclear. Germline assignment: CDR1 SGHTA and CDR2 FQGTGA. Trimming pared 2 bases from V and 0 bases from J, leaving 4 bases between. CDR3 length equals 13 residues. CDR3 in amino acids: CASSLGNQETQYF. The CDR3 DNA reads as TGTGCCAGCAGCTTAGGCAACCAAGAGACCCAGTACTTC.

The CDR3 DNA follows: TGTGCCTGGAGTGTCCTATTGTCGAACACCATATATTTT. This gives the protein CAWSVLLSNTIYF. The rearrangement uses TRBV30 and TRBJ1-3; D remains unclear. The V gene's germline CDR1 is GTSNPN and CDR2 SVGIG (reference sequence). The V end was cut by 0 bases, the J end by 7 bases, with 10 bases between. This CDR3 is 13 amino acids long.

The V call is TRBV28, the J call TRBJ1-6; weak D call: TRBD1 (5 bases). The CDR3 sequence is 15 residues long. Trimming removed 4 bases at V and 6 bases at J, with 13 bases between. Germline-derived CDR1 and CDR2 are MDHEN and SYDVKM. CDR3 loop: CASSSLRVSNSPLHF. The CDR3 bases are TGTGCCAGCAGTTCACTCAGGGTTTCTAATTCACCCCTCCACTTT.

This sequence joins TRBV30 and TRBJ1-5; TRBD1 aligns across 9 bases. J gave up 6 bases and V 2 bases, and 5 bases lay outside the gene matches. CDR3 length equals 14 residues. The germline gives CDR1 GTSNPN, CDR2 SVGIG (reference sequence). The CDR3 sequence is CAWSPGQGSQPQHF. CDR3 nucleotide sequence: TGTGCCTGGAGTCCGGGACAGGGAAGTCAGCCCCAGCATTTT.

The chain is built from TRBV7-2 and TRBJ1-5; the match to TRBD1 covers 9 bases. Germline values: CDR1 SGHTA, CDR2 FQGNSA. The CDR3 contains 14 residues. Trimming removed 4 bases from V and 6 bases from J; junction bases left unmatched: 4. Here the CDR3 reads CASSSDRGSQPQHF. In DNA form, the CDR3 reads TGTGCCAGCAGCTCGGACAGGGGTAGTCAGCCCCAGCATTTT.

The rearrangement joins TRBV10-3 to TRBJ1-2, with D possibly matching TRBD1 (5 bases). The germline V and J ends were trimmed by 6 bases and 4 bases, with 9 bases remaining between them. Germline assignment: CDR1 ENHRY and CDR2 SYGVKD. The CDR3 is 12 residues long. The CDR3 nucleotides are TGTGCCATCAGGAGACAGAGCTATGGCTACACCTTC. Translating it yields CAIRRQSYGYTF.

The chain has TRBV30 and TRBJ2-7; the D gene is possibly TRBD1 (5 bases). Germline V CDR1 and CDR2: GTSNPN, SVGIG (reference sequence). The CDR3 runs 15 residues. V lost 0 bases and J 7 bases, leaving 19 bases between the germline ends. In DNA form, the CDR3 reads TGTGCCTGGAGTGTTGGGGCCGCGAAGAGTGAAGAGCAGTACTTC. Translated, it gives CAWSVGAAKSEEQYF.

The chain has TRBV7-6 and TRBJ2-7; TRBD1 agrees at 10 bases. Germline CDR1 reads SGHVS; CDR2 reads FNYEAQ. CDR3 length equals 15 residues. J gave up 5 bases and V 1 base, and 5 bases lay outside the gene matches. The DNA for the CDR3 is TGTGCCAGCAGCTTAGTTGGGACAGGGGCCAACGAGCAGTACTTC. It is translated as CASSLVGTGANEQYF.

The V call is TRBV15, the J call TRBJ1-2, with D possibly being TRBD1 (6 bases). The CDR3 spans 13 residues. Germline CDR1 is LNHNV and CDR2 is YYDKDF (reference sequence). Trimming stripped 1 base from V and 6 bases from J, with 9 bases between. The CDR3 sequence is CATSRGGGDGYTF. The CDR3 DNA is TGTGCCACCAGCAGAGGAGGGGGAGATGGCTACACCTTC. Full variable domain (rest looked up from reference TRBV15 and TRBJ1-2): DAMVIQNPRYQVTQFGKPVTLSCSQTLNHNVMYWYQQKSSQAPKLLFHYYDKDFNNEADTPDNFQSRRPNTSFCFLDIRSPGLGDTAMYLCATSRGGGDGYTFGSGTRLTVV.

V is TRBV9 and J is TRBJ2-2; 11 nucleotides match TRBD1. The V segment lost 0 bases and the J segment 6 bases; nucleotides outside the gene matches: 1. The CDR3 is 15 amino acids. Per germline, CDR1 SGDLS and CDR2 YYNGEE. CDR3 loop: CASSVVGQGAGELFF. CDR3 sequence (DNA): TGTGCCAGCAGCGTAGTGGGACAGGGGGCCGGGGAGCTGTTTTTT. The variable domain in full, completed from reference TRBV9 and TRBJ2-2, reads DSGVTQTPKHLITATGQRVTLRCSPRSGDLSVYWYQQSLDQGLQFLIQYYNGEERAKGNILERFSAQQFPDLHSELNLSSLELGDSALYFCASSVVGQGAGELFFGEGSRLTVL.

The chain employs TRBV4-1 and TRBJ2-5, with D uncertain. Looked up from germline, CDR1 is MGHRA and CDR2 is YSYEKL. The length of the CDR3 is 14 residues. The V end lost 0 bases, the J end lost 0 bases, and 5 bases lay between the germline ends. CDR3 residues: CASSQESYQETQYF. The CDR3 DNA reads TGCGCCAGCAGCCAAGAGTCCTACCAAGAGACCCAGTACTTC.

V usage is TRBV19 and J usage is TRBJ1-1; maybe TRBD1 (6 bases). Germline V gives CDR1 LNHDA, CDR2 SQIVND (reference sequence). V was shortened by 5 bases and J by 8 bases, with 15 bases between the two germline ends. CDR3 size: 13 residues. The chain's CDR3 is CASSQGRQLEAFF. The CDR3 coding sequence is TGTGCCAGTAGTCAGGGGAGACAGTTGGAAGCTTTCTTT.

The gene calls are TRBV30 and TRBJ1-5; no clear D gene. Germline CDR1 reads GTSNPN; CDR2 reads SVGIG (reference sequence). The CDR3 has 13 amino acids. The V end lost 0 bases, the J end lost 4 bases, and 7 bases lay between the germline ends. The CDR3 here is CAWSVADNQPQHF. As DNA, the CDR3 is TGTGCCTGGAGTGTAGCCGATAATCAGCCCCAGCATTTT.

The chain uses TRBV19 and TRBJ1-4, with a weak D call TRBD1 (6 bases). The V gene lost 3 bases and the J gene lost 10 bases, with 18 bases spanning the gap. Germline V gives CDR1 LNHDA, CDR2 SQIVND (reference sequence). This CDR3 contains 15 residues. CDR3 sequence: CASSIYLDSSGKLFF. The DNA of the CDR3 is TGTGCCAGTAGTATTTATCTGGACAGCTCAGGAAAACTGTTTTTT.

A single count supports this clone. The CDR3 nucleotides read TGTGCCAGCAGTTTATCGATGGTAGGGGGCACTGAAGCTTTCTTT. It is translated as CASSLSMVGGTEAFF. The chain couples TRBV27 to TRBJ1-1; possible D gene TRBD1, 6 bases. The V end was cut by 0 bases, the J end by 4 bases, with 12 bases between. The CDR3 runs 15 residues. The V gene's germline CDR1 is MNHEY and CDR2 SMNVEV (reference sequence).